The text below deals with one TCR beta chain. Its cognate antigen is unknown. This CDR3 comprises 15 residues. CDR1 is SEHNR and CDR2 is FQNEAQ in the germline V gene (reference sequence). Preparation of TRB cDNA libraries relied on 5' RACE carrying UMI labels. One entry per CDR3 protein, without DNA, is what TCRdb gives after re-calling the 5' RACE reads. The sample's table shows tens of thousands of distinct CDR3 sequences. The entry originates in a study of CXCR3-negative and CXCR3-positive naive CD8 T cells. Study in general: Each library held about 1.5 +/- 0.3 million TRB reads, around 140 million in total.

Study-level findings and limits: The authors found comparable surface CD5 between naive subsets and inferred TCR strength from TRB CDR3 properties. Memory CD8+ cells had much lower diversity, and both naive subsets had comparably high diversity. Within a donor, both naive subsets shared TRBV-TRBJ usage, unlike memory cells.

V gene TRBV7-9 combines with J gene TRBJ2-7; with no DNA, the TCRdb D assignment of TRBD1 cannot be verified. The sequence derives from a human donor in good health. Some clones in this sample may be carry-over from other donors' samples. Sequenced sample: memory CD8+ T cells from blood. The chain's CDR3 is CASSPADRARNEQYF.